These T cell receptor beta chains were read from a single sample in a study of identical twins. TCRdb redid the calling of the 5' RACE reads with MiXCR, one entry per CDR3 protein. The repertoire has 1.5 million to 2 million distinct CDR3 sequences, about 31% of them found once; the top ten carry under 0.35%. Input material: cord blood. Source of these receptors: a newborn girl in good health. The CDR3 runs from the conserved cysteine through the conserved F or W. The D gene is left open where the match is weak. Clone size is stated in some rows and not others, as once, few, many or a class when expanded.

v_call	clone_size	j_call	d_call	cdr3_nt	cdr3_aa
TRBV3-1	NA	TRBJ1-2	NA	TGTGCCAGCAGCCAAGATCGAGTCGAAAGGGGCTATGGCTACACCTTC	CASSQDRVERGYGYTF
TRBV7-7	NA	TRBJ1-1	NA	TGTGCTAGCAGCTTAGCGTGGGGGAGTGTAGCTTTCTTT	CASSLAWGSVAFF
TRBV6-2/TRBV6-3	NA	TRBJ2-1	NA	TGTGCCAGCAGTGATACCGTCCCCAATGAGCAGTTCTTC	CASSDTVPNEQFF
TRBV4-1	NA	TRBJ2-1	NA	TGCGCCAGCAGCCAAGGTGAGGTCCCATCCTACAATGAGCAGTTCTTC	CASSQGEVPSYNEQFF
TRBV2	NA	TRBJ2-5	TRBD2	TGTGCCAGCAGTGAAAGGGGACTAGCCTTAGGTGAGCAGTACTTC	CASSERGLALGEQYF
TRBV4-1	NA	TRBJ1-2	TRBD1	TGCGCCAGCAGCCACCACACAGGGGACGGCTACACCTTC	CASSHHTGDGYTF
TRBV9	few	TRBJ2-1	TRBD2	TGTGCCAGCAGCGTAAGAATGGGACTAGCGGGAAACAATGAGCAGTTCTTC	CASSVRMGLAGNNEQFF
TRBV20-1	NA	TRBJ1-1	NA	TGCAGTGCGCACTGGGGGAACACTGAAGCTTTCTTT	CSAHWGNTEAFF
TRBV10-3	NA	TRBJ2-7	TRBD1	TGTGCCATCAGTGAGGGTTCGGGACAGGCTACCTACGAGCAGTACTTC	CAISEGSGQATYEQYF
TRBV5-1	few	TRBJ2-5	NA	TGCGCCAGCAGCGTCAGGGTTTGGGAGACCCAGTACTTC	CASSVRVWETQYF
TRBV5-1	few	TRBJ2-3	TRBD1	TGCGCCAGCAGCGCCAGGGGGCCAGATACGCAGTATTTT	CASSARGPDTQYF
TRBV25-1	once	TRBJ2-7	NA	TGTGCCAGCCTTGAGGGAGGCTCCTACGAGCAGTACTTC	CASLEGGSYEQYF